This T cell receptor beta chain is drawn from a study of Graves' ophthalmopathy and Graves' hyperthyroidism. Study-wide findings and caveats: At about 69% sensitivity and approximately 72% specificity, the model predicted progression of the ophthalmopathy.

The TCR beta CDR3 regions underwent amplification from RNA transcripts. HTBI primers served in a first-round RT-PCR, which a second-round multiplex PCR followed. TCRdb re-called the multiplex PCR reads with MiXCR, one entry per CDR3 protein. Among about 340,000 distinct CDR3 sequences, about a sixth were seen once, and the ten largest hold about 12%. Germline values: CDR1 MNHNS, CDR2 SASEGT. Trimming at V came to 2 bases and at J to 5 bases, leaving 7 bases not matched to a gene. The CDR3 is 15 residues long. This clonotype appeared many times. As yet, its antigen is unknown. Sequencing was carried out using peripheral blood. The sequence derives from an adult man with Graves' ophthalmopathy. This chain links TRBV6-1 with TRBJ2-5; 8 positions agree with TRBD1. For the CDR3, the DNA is TGTGCCAGCAGTGAAATGACAGGGGTTGGGGAGACCCAGTACTTC. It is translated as CASSEMTGVGETQYF.